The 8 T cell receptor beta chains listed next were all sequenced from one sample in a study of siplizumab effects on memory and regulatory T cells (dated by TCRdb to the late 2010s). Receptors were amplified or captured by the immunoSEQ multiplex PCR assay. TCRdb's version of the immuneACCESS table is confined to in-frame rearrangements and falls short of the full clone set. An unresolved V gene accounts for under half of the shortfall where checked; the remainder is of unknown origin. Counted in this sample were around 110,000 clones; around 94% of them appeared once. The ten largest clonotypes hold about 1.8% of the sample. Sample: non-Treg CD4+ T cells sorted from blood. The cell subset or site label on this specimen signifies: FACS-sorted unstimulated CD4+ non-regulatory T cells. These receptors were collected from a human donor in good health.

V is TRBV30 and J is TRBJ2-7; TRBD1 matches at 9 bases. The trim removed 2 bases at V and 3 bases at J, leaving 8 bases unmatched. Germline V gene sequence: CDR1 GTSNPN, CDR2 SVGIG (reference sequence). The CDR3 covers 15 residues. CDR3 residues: CAWSRGQGPLYEQYF. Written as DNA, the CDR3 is TGTGCCTGGAGTCGGGGACAGGGCCCCCTCTACGAGCAGTACTTC.

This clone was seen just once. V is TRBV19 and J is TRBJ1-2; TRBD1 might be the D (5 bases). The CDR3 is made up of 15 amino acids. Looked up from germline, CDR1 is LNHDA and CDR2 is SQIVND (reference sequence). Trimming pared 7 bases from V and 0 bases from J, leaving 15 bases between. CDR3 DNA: TGTGCCAGTACATCAGGGTCTTCGACTAACTATGGCTACACCTTC. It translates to CASTSGSSTNYGYTF.

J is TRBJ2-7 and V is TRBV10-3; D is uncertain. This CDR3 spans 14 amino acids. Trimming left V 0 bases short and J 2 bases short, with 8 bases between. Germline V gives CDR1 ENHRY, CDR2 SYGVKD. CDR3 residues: CAISESLGTYEQYF. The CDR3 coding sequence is TGTGCCATCAGTGAGTCTTTGGGAACCTACGAGCAGTACTTC.

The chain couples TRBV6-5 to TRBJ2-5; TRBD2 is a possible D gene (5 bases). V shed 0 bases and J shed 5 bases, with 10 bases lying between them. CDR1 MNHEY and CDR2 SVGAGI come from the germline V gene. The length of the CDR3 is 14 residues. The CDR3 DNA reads TGTGCCAGCAGTTACTCGATAGGCGGGGAGACCCAGTACTTC. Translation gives CASSYSIGGETQYF.

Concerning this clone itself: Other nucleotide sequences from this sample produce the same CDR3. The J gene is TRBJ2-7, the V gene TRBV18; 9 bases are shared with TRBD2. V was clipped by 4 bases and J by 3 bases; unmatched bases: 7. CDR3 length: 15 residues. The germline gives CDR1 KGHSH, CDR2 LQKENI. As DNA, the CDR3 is TGTGCCAGCTCACTGTTAGCGGGAGTAAGCTACGAGCAGTACTTC. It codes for CASSLLAGVSYEQYF.

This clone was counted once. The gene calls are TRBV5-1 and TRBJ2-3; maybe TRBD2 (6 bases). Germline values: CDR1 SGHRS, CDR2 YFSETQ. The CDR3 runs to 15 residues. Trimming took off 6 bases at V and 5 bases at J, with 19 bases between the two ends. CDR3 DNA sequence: TGCGCCAGCAAAGGAGCCGGACTATGGGTAGATACGCAGTATTTT. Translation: CASKGAGLWVDTQYF.

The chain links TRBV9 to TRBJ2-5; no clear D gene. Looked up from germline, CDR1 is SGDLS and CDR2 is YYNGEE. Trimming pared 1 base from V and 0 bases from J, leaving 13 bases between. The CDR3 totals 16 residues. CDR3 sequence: CASSVLPHPDQETQYF. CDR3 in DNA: TGTGCCAGCAGCGTATTGCCCCACCCGGACCAAGAGACCCAGTACTTC.

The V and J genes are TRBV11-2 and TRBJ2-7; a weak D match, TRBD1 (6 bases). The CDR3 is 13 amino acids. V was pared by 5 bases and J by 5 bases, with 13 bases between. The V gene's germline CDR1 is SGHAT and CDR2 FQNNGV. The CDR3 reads CASSIRQAHEQYF. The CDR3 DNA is TGTGCCAGCAGCATTCGACAGGCCCACGAGCAGTACTTC.